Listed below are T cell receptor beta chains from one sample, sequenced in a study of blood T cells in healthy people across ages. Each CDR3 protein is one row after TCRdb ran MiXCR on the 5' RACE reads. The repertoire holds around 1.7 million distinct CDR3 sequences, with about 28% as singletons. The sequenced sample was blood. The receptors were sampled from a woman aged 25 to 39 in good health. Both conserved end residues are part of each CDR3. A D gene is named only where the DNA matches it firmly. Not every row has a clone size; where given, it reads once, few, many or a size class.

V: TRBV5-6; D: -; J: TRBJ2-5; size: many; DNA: TGTGCCAGCAGCCCCAGGAGGTTAGGTGGAGAGACCCAGTACTTC; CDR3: CASSPRRLGGETQYF
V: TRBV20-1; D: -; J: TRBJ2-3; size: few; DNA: TGCAGTGCTGCCGCCCGAGCGTCTAGCACAGATACGCAGTATTTT; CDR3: CSAAARASSTDTQYF
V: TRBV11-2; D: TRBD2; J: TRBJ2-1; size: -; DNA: TGTGCCAGCAGCTTAAGTACTAGCGGGAGATATGAGCAGTTCTTC; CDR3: CASSLSTSGRYEQFF
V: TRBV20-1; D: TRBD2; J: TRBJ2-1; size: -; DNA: TGCAGTGCTAGAGGGCCGTTGAGGGCGGGAGGAAGCAATGAGCAGTTCTTC; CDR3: CSARGPLRAGGSNEQFF
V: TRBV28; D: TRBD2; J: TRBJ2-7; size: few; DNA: TGTGCCAGCAGAGAAGCGGGGGGTTTAACTTACGAGCAGTACTTC; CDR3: CASREAGGLTYEQYF
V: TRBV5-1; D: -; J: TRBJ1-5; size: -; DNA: TGCGCCAGCAGCTTGGATACGGGATCAAGTCCCCAGCATTTT; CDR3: CASSLDTGSSPQHF
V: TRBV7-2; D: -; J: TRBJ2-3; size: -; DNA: TGTGCCAGCAGCTTAGGGTGGAGACAGGATACGCAGTATTTT; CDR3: CASSLGWRQDTQYF
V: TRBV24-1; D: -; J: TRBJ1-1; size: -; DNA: TGTGCCACCGTCGGGAAGGAGGCTGCGGGGAACACTGAAGCTTTCTTT; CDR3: CATVGKEAAGNTEAFF
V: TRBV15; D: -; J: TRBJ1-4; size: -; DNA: TGTGCCACCAGCAGAGATGTGGAGGGTACTAATGAAAAACTGTTTTTT; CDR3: CATSRDVEGTNEKLFF
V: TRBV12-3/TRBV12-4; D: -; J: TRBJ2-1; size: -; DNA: TGTGCCAGCAGTTTCCGAGACTCCGAGCATTTCTTC; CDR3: CASSFRDSEHFF
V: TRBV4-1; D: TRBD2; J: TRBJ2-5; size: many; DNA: TGCGCCAGCAGCCAAGTAGGACTAGGTGGGGAGACCCAGTACTTC; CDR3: CASSQVGLGGETQYF
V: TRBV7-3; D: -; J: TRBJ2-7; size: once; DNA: TGTGCCAGCAGGACTGGCGGAGACGTCTACAATGAACAGTACTTC; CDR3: CASRTGGDVYNEQYF
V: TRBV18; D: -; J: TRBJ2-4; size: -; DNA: TGTGCCAGTACTTCTGAACTAGCCAAAAACATTCAGTACTTC; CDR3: CASTSELAKNIQYF
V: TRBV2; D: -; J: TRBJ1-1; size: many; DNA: TGTGCCAGCAGTGTGACACTGAACACTGAAGCTTTCTTT; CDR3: CASSVTLNTEAFF
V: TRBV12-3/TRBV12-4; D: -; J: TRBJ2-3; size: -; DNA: TGTGCCAGCAGTTCGGGCCGCACGGATGCGCAGTATTTT; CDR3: CASSSGRTDAQYF
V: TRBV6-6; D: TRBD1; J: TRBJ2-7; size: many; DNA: TGTGCCAGCAGTTACTCCCGGGACAGGGTGTCCGAGCAGTACTTC; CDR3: CASSYSRDRVSEQYF
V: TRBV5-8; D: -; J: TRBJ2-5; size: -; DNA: TGTGCCAGCAGCTTGGTGTCAGTCCAAGAGACCCAGTACTTC; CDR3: CASSLVSVQETQYF
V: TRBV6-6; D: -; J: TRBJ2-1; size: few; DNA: TGTGCCAGCAGGGGCACCGGGGGACGGGGTGAGCAGTTCTTC; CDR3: CASRGTGGRGEQFF
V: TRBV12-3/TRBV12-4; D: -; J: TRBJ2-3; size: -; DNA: TGTGCCAGCAGTTTTGGAAGCGAAACATATACGCAGTATTTT; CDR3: CASSFGSETYTQYF
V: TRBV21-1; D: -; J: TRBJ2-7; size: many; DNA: TGTGCCAGCAGCAAACGGGCTAGCGGAGCTACTATGAGCCCCTACGAGCAGTACTTC; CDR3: CASSKRASGATMSPYEQYF
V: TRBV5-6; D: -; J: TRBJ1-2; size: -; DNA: TGTGCCAGCAGCTTCTACAGGTCAGGTTTAGGCTACACCTTC; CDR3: CASSFYRSGLGYTF
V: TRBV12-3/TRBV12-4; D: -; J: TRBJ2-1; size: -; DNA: TGTGCCAGCAGAGTAGGAGGGGGCTCCTACAATGAGCAGTTCTTC; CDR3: CASRVGGGSYNEQFF